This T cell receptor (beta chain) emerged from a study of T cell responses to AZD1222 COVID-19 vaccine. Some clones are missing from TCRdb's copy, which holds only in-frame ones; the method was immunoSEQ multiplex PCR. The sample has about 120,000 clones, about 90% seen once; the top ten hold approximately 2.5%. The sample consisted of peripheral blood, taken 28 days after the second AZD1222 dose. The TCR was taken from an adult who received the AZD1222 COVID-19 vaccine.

The CDR3 DNA reads as TGTGCCAGCAGCCCCCCCGGGGGGGGGAAAGGAAACACCATATATTTT. Translated, it gives CASSPPGGGKGNTIYF. J is TRBJ1-3 and V is TRBV7-9, with D maybe TRBD1 (5 bases). The CDR3 is 16 residues long. Germline assignment: CDR1 SEHNR and CDR2 FQNEAQ (reference sequence). Trimming cost V 5 bases and J 4 bases, with 18 bases left between them.